Listed below are T cell receptor beta chains from one sample, sequenced in a study of shared clonotypes between healthy human individuals. The assay was immunoSEQ multiplex PCR, and TCRdb's table has in-frame clones only and misses some. Found here are 500,000 or so clones, 90% to 97% of them singletons; the top ten hold around 0.067%. Sequenced sample: naive CD4+ T cells sorted from blood. Receptor source: a woman in her thirties in good health. Each CDR3 is given with its conserved first and last residue. The D gene is left open where the match is weak. Size values are once, few and many counts, or a class for expanded clones, and some rows have none.

v_call	d_call	clone_size	j_call	cdr3_nt	cdr3_aa
TRBV11-2	TRBD2	NA	TRBJ2-1	TGTGCCAGCAGTCCGCTAGCGGGACCTTACAATGAGCAGTTCTTC	CASSPLAGPYNEQFF
TRBV6-5	NA	NA	TRBJ2-7	TGTGCCAGCAGTGTCCAGACAAACTCCTACGAGCAGTACTTC	CASSVQTNSYEQYF
TRBV16	NA	NA	TRBJ1-4	TGTGCCAGCAGCCGCTCCGGTACAGGGAATGAAAAACTGTTTTTT	CASSRSGTGNEKLFF
TRBV7-9	TRBD2	NA	TRBJ2-7	TGTGCCAGCCGGCCACGGGAGGGCAACGAGCAGTACTTC	CASRPREGNEQYF
TRBV15	TRBD1	NA	TRBJ2-7	TGTGCCACCTCCGAAAAGTATCGCGGGACAGGGCTGTACGAGCAGTACTTC	CATSEKYRGTGLYEQYF
TRBV5-4	NA	NA	TRBJ2-3	TGTGCCAGCAGCTTCGGAGGCACAGATACGCAGTATTTT	CASSFGGTDTQYF
TRBV6-5	NA	NA	TRBJ1-4	TGTGCCAGCAGTTACGGGACGGTTGCAACTAATGAAAAACTGTTTTTT	CASSYGTVATNEKLFF
TRBV5-1	NA	NA	TRBJ2-7	TGCGCCAGCAGCGCGGGGACAGTGGGACTCTACGAGCAGTACTTC	CASSAGTVGLYEQYF
TRBV18	TRBD2	NA	TRBJ2-2	TGTGCCAGCTCACCCCTCTCTCCAGGCGGGAGGCACACCGGGGAGCTGTTTTTT	CASSPLSPGGRHTGELFF
TRBV6-4	NA	NA	TRBJ2-1	TGTGCCAGCAGTGACGCGACAGGTCGGTACTCCTACAATGAGCAGTTCTTC	CASSDATGRYSYNEQFF
TRBV4-1	NA	NA	TRBJ2-7	TGCGCCAGCAGCCAAGATCGCGGCCGCTACGAGCAGTACTTC	CASSQDRGRYEQYF
TRBV5-1	TRBD2	NA	TRBJ2-2	TGCGCCAGCAGCGTCATAGCGGGAGTAACTAGCACCGGGGAGCTGTTTTTT	CASSVIAGVTSTGELFF
TRBV30	NA	NA	TRBJ2-7	TGTGCCTGGAGGGCCCCGGGCGAAACCGCCTACGAGCAGTACTTC	CAWRAPGETAYEQYF
TRBV4-1	TRBD1	NA	TRBJ2-1	TGCGCCAGCAGCCTCGGACAGGGGGGGAAAAGCTCCTACAATGAGCAGTTCTTC	CASSLGQGGKSSYNEQFF
TRBV10-1	TRBD1	NA	TRBJ1-1	TGCGCCAGCACTCTGGACAGGGTGGGGACTGAAGCTTTCTTT	CASTLDRVGTEAFF
TRBV27	NA	NA	TRBJ2-5	TGTGCCAGCAGTTTAAGAGGTCAGCCCCTCGGGGAGACCCAGTACTTC	CASSLRGQPLGETQYF
TRBV10-1	TRBD2	NA	TRBJ2-3	TGCGCCAGCAGTGCAGGACTAGCGGGAACAGATACGCAGTATTTT	CASSAGLAGTDTQYF
TRBV2	TRBD2	NA	TRBJ2-7	TGTGCCAGCGCCTGGGGGAGGGCCTACGAGCAGTACTTC	CASAWGRAYEQYF
TRBV6-1	NA	NA	TRBJ1-2	TGTGCCAGCAGCGCGGCGGAGGAGTATGGCTACACCTTC	CASSAAEEYGYTF
TRBV5-6	TRBD1	NA	TRBJ1-2	TGTGCCAGCAGCTTGGAACGGACAGGGGGAGAAGGCTACACCTTC	CASSLERTGGEGYTF
TRBV18	TRBD2	NA	TRBJ2-5	TGTGCCAGCTCACCACCCAGCGGGAGAGGAGAGACCCAGTACTTC	CASSPPSGRGETQYF
TRBV19	NA	NA	TRBJ1-2	TGTGCCAGTAGTGACGGACGGGCGAACTATGGCTACACCTTC	CASSDGRANYGYTF
TRBV7-2	NA	NA	TRBJ2-7	TGTGCCAGCAGCTCCCGGGACCGTCACGAGCAGTACTTC	CASSSRDRHEQYF
TRBV25-1	NA	NA	TRBJ1-5	TGTGCCAGCAGTGCAGCGGGCAGGGCTCAGCCCCAGCATTTT	CASSAAGRAQPQHF
TRBV30	NA	NA	TRBJ2-6	TGTGCCTGGAAGTCCGGGGCCAACGTCCTGACTTTC	CAWKSGANVLTF
TRBV4-1	NA	NA	TRBJ1-2	TGCGCCAGCAGCATGTCAGGAAAAGGCTACACCTTC	CASSMSGKGYTF
TRBV2	NA	once	TRBJ2-5	TGTGCCAGCAGTGAACCTAACCAAGAGACCCAGTACTTC	CASSEPNQETQYF
TRBV2	NA	NA	TRBJ1-5	TGTGCCAGCAGTGAAAGGAGGGGCAATCAGCCCCAGCATTTT	CASSERRGNQPQHF
TRBV11-2	TRBD1	NA	TRBJ1-2	TGTGCCAGCAGCTTAAGCAGACAGGGGAGGACCTACACCTTC	CASSLSRQGRTYTF
TRBV7-8	NA	NA	TRBJ2-7	TGTGCCAGCAGCTTAGTAAGGGGCTCCTACGAGCAGTACTTC	CASSLVRGSYEQYF
TRBV28	NA	NA	TRBJ2-7	TGTGCCAGCAGCATACCCTTAACCACGCGGGGAAGCTCCTACGAGCAGTACTTC	CASSIPLTTRGSSYEQYF